Listed here is a single T cell receptor (beta chain). Its antigen is unknown. The sample comes from a study of T cell responses to AZD1222 COVID-19 vaccine. Study observations and caveats: Across spike, vaccine-associated CD4 TCRs were found, dominant at 160-218 and 743-854. Only a handful of AZD1222 recipients were seropositive at baseline.

Profiling relied on immunoSEQ multiplex PCR, and the TCRdb table lists in-frame clones only, not all of them. The sample consists of around 110,000 clones, approximately 85% of them appearing once. This clonotype was obtained from an adult in good health. The input for sequencing was peripheral blood, taken on day 0 of MenACWY control vaccination.

CDR3 protein: CASSPRGTSGFRSQYF. Written as DNA, the CDR3 is TGTGCCAGCAGTCCGCGGGGGACTAGTGGTTTTCGGTCCCAGTACTTC. The chain employs TRBV7-9 and TRBJ2-5, with 8 bases lining up with TRBD2. CDR3 size: 16 residues. The germline V gene has CDR1 SEHNR and CDR2 FQNEAQ (reference sequence). V lost 6 bases to trimming and J lost 9 bases; unmatched junction nucleotides: 18.